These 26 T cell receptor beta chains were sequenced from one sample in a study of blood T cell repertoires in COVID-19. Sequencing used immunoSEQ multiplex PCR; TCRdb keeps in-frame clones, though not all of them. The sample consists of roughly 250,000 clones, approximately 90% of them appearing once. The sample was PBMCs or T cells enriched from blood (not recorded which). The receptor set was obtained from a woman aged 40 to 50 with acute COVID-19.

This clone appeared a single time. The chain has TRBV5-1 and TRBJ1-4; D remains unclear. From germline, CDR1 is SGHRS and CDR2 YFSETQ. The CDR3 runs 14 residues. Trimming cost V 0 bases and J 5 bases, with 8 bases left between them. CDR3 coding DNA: TGCGCCAGCAGCTTGGAGGCAGGAAATGAAAAACTGTTTTTT. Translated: CASSLEAGNEKLFF.

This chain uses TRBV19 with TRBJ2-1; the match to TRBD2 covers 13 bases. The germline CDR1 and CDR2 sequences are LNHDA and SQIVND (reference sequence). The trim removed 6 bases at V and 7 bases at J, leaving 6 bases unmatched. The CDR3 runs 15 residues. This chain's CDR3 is CASRRPGLAGNEQFF. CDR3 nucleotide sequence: TGTGCCAGTAGAAGACCGGGACTAGCGGGAAATGAGCAGTTCTTC.

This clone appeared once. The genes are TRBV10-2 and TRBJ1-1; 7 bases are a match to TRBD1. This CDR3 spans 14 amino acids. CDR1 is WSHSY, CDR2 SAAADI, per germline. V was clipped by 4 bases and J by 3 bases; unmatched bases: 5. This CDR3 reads CASSVFRGYTEAFF. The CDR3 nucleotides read TGCGCCAGCAGTGTCTTCAGGGGGTACACTGAAGCTTTCTTT.

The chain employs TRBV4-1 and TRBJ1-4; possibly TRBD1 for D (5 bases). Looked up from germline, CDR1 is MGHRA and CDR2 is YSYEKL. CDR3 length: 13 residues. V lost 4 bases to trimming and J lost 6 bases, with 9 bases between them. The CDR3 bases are TGCGCCAGCAGCCGGACAATGGATGAAAAACTGTTTTTT. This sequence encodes CASSRTMDEKLFF.

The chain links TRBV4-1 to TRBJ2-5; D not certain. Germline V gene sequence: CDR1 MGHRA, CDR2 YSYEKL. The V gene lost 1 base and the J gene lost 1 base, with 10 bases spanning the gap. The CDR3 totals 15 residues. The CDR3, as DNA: TGCGCCAGCAGCCAAGGAACTCCCTCCCAAGAGACCCAGTACTTC. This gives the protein CASSQGTPSQETQYF.

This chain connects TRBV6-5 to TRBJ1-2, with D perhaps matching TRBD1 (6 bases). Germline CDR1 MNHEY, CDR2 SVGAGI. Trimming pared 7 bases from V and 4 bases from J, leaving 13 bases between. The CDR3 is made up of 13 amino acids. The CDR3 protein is CASNTGSVYGYTF. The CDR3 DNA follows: TGTGCCAGCAACACAGGGTCGGTCTATGGCTACACCTTC.

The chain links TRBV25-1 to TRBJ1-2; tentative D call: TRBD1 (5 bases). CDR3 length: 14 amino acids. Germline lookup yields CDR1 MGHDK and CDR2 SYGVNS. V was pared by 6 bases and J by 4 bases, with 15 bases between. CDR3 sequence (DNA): TGTGCCAGCAGCGGGGGGGAATTCGGCTATGGCTACACCTTC. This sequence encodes CASSGGEFGYGYTF.

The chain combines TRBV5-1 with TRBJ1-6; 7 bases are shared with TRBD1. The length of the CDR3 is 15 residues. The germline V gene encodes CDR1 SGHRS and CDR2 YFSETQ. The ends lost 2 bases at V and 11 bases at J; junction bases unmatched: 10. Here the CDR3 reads CASSLTGTASPPLHF. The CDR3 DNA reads TGCGCCAGCAGCTTAACCGGGACAGCGTCGCCACCCCTCCACTTT. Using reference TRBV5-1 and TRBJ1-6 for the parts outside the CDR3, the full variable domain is KAGVTQTPRYLIKTRGQQVTLSCSPISGHRSVSWYQQTPGQGLQFLFEYFSETQRNKGNFPGRFSGRQFSNSRSEMNVSTLELGDSALYLCASSLTGTASPPLHFGNGTRLTVT.

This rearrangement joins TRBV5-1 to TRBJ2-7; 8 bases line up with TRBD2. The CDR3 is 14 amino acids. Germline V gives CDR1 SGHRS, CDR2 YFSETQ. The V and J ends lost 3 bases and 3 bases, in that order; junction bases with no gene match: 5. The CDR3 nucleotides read TGCGCCAGCAGCTCGGGACTAGTAAGCTACGAGCAGTACTTC. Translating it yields CASSSGLVSYEQYF.

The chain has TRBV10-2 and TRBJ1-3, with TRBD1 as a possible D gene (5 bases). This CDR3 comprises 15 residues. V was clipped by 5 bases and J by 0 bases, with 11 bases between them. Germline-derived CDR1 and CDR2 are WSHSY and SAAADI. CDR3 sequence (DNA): TGCGCCAGCAGTTCGGGGGGGTCCTCTGGAAACACCATATATTTT. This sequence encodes CASSSGGSSGNTIYF.

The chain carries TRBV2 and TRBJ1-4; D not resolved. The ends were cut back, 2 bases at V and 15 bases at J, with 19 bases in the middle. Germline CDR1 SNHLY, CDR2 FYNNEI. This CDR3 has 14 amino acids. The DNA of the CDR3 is TGTGCCAGCAGTGAAAGACACGATATGCTCCTGGTGTTTTTT. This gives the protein CASSERHDMLLVFF.

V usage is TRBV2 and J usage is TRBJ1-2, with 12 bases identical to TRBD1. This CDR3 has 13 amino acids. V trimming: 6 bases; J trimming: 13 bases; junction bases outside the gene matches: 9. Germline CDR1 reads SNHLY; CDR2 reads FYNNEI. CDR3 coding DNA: TGTGCCAGCAGATCGGGACAGGGGGCCTCCGGCACCTTC. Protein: CASRSGQGASGTF.

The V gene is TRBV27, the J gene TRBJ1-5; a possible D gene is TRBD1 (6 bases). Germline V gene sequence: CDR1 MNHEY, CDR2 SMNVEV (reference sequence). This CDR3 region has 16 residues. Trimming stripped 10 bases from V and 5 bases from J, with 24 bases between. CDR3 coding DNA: TGTGCCAACCTACTCCTCCGGGACAACACTCATCAGCCCCAGCATTTT. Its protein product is CANLLLRDNTHQPQHF.

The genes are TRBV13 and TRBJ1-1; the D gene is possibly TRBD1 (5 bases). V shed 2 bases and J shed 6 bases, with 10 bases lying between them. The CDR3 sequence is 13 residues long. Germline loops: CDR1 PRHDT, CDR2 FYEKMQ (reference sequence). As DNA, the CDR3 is TGTGCCAGCAGCTTACGCGGGGACCCTGAAGCTTTCTTT. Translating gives CASSLRGDPEAFF.

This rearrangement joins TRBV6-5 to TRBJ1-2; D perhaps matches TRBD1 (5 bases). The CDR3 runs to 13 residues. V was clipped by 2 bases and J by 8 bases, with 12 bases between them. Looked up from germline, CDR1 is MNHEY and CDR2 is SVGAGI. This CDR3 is CASSYDQGGGYTF. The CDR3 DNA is TGTGCCAGCAGTTACGACCAGGGTGGCGGCTACACCTTC.

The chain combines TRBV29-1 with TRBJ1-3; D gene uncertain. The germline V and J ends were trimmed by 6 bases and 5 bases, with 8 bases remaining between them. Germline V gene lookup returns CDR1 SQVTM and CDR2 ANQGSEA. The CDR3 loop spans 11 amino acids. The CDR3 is CSVQRRNTIYF. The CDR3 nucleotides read TGCAGCGTACAGAGAAGAAACACCATATATTTT.

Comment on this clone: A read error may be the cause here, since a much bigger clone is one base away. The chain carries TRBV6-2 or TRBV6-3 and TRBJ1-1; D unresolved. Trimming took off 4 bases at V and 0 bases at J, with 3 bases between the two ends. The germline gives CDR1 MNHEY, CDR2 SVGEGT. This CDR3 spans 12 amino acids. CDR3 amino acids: CASSSVNTEAFF. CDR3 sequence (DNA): TGTGCCAGCAGTTCGGTGAACACTGAAGCTTTCTTT.

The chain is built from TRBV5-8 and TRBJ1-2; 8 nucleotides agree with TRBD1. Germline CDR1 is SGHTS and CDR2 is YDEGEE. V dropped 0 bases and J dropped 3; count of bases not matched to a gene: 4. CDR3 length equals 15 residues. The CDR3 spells CASSLGPGGDYGYTF. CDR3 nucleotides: TGTGCCAGCAGCTTGGGGCCAGGGGGCGACTATGGCTACACCTTC.

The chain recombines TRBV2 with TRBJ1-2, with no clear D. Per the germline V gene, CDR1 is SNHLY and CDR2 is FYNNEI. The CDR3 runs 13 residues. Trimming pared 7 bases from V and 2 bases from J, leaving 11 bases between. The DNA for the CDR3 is TGTGCCAGCATTTATACCCAGAACTATGGCTACACCTTC. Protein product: CASIYTQNYGYTF.

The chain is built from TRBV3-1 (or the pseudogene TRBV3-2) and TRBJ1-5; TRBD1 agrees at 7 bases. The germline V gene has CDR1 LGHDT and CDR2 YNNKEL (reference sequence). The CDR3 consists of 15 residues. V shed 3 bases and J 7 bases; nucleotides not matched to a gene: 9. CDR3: CASSQVSGGLQPQHF. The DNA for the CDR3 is TGTGCCAGCAGCCAGGTTTCAGGGGGGCTACAGCCCCAGCATTTT.

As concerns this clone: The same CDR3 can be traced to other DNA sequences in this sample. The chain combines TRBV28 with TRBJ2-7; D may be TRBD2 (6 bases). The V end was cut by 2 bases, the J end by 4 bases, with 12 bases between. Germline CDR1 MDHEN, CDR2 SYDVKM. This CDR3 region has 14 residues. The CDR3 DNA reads TGTGCCAGCAGTTTACTTGCGGGACTTTACGAGCAGTACTTC. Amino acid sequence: CASSLLAGLYEQYF.

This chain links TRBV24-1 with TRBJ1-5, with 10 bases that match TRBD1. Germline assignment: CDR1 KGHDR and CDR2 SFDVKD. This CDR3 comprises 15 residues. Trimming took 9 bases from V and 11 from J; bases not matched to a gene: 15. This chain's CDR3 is CATADKTGTGDSQHF. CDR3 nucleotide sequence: TGTGCCACCGCAGATAAAACCGGGACAGGGGATTCCCAGCATTTT.

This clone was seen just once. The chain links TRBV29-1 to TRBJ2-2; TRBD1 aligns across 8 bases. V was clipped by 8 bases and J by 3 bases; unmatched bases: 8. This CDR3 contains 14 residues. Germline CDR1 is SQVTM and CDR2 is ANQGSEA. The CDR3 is CSTRQGQDTGELFF. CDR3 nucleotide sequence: TGCAGCACCCGACAGGGGCAGGACACCGGGGAGCTGTTTTTT.

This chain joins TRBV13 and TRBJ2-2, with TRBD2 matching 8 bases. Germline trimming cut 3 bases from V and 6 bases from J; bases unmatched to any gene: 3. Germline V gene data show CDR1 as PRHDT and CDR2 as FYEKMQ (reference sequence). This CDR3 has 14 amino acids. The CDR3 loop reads CASSLELAAGELFF. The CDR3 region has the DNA TGTGCCAGCAGCTTGGAACTAGCGGCCGGGGAGCTGTTTTTT.

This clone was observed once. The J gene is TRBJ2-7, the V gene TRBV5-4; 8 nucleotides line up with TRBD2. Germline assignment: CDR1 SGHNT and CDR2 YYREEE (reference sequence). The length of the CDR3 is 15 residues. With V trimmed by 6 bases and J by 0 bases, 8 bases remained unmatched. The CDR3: CASTRGGDGSYEQYF. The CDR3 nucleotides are TGTGCCAGCACCCGGGGGGGGGACGGCTCCTACGAGCAGTACTTC.

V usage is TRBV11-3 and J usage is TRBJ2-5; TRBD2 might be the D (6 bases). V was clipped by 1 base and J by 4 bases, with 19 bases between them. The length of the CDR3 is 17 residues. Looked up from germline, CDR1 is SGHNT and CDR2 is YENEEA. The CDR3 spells CASSLGAGSEWAETQYF. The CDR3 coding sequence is TGTGCCAGCAGCTTAGGGGCGGGGTCGGAGTGGGCAGAGACCCAGTACTTC.